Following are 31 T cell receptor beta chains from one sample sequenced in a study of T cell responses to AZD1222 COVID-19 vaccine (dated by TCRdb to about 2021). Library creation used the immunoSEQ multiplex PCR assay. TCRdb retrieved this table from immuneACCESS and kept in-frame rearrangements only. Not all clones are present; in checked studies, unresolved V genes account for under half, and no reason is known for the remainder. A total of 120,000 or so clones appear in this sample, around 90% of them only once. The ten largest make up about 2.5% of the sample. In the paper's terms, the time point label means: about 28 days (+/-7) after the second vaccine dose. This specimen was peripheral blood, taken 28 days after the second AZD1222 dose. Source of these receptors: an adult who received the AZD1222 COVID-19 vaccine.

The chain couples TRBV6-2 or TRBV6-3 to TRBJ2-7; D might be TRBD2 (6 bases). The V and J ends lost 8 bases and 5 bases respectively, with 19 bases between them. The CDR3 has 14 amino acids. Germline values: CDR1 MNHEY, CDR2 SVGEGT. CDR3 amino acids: CASGRLREPDEQYF. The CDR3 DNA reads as TGTGCCAGCGGCCGGTTACGGGAGCCGGACGAGCAGTACTTC.

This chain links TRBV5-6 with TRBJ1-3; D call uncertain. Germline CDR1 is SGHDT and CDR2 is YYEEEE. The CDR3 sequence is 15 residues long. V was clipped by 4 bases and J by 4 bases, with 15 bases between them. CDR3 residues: CASSRPDQRGNTIYF. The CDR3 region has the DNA TGTGCCAGCAGCCGCCCGGACCAGAGAGGAAACACCATATATTTT. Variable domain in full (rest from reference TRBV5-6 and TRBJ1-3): DAGVTQSPTHLIKTRGQQVTLRCSPKSGHDTVSWYQQALGQGPQFIFQYYEEEERQRGNFPDRFSGHQFPNYSSELNVNALLLGDSALYLCASSRPDQRGNTIYFGEGSWLTVV.

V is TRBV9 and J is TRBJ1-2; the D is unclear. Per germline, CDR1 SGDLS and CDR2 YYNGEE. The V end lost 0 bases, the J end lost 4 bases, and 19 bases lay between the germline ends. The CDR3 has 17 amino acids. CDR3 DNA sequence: TGTGCCAGCAGCGTAGAGGAAGGGTCTGCTCCTCTCTATGGCTACACCTTC. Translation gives CASSVEEGSAPLYGYTF.

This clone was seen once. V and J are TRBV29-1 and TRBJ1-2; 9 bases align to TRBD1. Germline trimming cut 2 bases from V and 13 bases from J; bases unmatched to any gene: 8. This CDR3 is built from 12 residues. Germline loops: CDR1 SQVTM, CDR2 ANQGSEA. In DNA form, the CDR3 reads TGCAGCGTTGAAAGACAGGGGGTCTCGGGCACCTTC. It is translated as CSVERQGVSGTF.

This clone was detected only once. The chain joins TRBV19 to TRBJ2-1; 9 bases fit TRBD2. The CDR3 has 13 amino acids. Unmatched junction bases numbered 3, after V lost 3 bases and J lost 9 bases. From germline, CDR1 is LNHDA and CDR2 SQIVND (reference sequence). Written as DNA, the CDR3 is TGTGCCAGTAGTATTAGCGGGGGAGGTGAGCAGTTCTTC. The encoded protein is CASSISGGGEQFF.

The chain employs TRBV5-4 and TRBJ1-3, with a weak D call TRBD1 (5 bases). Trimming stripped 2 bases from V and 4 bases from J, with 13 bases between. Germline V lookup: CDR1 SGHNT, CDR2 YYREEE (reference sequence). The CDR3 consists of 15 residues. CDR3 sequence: CASSFRQRLGNTIYF. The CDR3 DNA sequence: TGTGCCAGCAGCTTCCGACAGAGACTAGGAAACACCATATATTTT.

The CDR3 nucleotides are TGCGCCAGCAGCTTGGAGGCGGCTCAAGATACGCAGTATTTT. It codes for CASSLEAAQDTQYF. V is TRBV5-1 and J is TRBJ2-3, with D unresolved. Germline CDR1 and CDR2: SGHRS and YFSETQ. V shed 0 bases and J shed 5 bases, with 10 bases lying between them. CDR3 length equals 14 residues.

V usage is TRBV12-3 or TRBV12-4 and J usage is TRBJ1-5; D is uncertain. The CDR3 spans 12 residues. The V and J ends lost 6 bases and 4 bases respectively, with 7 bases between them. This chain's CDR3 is CASRSLNQPQHF. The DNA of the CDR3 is TGTGCCAGCAGGAGTCTAAATCAGCCCCAGCATTTT.

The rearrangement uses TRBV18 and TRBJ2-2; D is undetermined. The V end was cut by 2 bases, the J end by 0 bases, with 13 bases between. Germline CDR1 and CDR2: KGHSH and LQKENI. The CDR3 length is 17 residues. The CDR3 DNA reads TGTGCCAGCTCACCAAAGGATACCCCTTCGAACACCGGGGAGCTGTTTTTT. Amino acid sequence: CASSPKDTPSNTGELFF. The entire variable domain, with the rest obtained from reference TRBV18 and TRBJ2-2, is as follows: NAGVMQNPRHLVRRRGQEARLRCSPMKGHSHVYWYRQLPEEGLKFMVYLQKENIIDESGMPKERFSAEFPKEGPSILRIQQVVRGDSAAYFCASSPKDTPSNTGELFFGEGSRLTVL.

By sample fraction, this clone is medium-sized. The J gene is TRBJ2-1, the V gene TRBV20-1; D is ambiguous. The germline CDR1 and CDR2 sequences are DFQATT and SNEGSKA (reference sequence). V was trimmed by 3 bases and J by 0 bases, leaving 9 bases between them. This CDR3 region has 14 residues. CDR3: CSASEHLSYNEQFF. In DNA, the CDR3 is TGCAGTGCTAGTGAGCACCTCTCCTACAATGAGCAGTTCTTC.

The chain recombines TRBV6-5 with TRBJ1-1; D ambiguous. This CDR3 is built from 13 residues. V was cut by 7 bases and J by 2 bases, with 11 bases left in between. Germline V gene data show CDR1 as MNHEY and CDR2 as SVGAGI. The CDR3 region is CASTPPGNTEAFF. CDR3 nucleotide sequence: TGTGCCAGCACACCTCCAGGAAACACTGAAGCTTTCTTT.

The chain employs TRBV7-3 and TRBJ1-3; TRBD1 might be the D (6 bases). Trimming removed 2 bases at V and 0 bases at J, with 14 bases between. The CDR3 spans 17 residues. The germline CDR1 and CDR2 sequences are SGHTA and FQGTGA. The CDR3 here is CASSLQGTIFSGNTIYF. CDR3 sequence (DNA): TGTGCCAGCAGCTTACAGGGGACCATCTTCTCTGGAAACACCATATATTTT.

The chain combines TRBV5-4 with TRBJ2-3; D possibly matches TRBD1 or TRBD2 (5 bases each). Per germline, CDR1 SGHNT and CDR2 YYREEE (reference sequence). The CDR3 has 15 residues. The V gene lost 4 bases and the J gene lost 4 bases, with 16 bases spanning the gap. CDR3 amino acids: CASSRLRVGADTQYF. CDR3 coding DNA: TGTGCCAGCAGCCGTCTGCGGGTGGGGGCAGATACGCAGTATTTT. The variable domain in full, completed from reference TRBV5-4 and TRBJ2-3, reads ETGVTQSPTHLIKTRGQQVTLRCSSQSGHNTVSWYQQALGQGPQFIFQYYREEENGRGNFPPRFSGLQFPNYSSELNVNALELDDSALYLCASSRLRVGADTQYFGPGTRLTVL.

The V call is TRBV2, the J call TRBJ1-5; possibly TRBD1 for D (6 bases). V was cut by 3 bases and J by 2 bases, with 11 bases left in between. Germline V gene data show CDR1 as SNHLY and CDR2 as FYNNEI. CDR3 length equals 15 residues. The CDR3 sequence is CASSEEAGGNQPQHF. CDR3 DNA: TGTGCCAGCAGTGAGGAGGCAGGGGGCAATCAGCCCCAGCATTTT.

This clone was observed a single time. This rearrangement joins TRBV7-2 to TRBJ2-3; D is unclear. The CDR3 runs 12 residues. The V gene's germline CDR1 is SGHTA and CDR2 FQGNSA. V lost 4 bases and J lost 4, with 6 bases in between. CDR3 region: CASSSPADTQYF. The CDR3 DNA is TGTGCCAGCAGCTCCCCTGCAGATACGCAGTATTTT.

CDR3 coding DNA: TGCAGTGCTAGAAACAGGGGGGGCTACACCTTC. It translates to CSARNRGGYTF. The chain uses TRBV20-1 and TRBJ1-2, with TRBD1 matching over 8 bases. Germline CDR1 and CDR2: DFQATT and SNEGSKA (reference sequence). Unmatched junction bases numbered 1, after V lost 2 bases and J lost 8 bases. The CDR3 runs 11 residues.

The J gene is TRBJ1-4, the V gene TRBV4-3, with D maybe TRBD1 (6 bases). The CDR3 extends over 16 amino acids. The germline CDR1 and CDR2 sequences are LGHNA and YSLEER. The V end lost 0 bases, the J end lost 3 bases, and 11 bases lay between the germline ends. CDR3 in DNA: TGCGCCAGCAGCCAAGATACAGGGATGGCTAATGAAAAACTGTTTTTT. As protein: CASSQDTGMANEKLFF.

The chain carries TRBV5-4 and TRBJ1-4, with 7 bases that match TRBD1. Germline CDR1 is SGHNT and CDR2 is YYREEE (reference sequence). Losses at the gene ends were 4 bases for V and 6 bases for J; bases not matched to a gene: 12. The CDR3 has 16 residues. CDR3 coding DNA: TGTGCCAGCAGCCCAGGGGGTTGGACGGGTGATGAAAAACTGTTTTTT. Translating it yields CASSPGGWTGDEKLFF.

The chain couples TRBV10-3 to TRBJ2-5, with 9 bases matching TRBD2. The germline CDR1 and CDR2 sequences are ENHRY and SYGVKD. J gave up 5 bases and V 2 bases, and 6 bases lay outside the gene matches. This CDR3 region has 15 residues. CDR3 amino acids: CAISEPSGDGETQYF. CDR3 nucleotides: TGTGCCATCAGTGAGCCTAGCGGGGATGGGGAGACCCAGTACTTC.

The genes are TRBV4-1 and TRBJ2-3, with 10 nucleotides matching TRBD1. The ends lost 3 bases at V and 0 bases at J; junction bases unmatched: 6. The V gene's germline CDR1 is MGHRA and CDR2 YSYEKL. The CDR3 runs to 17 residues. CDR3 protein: CASSQSWTGGSTDTQYF. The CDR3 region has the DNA TGCGCCAGCAGCCAGTCGTGGACAGGGGGGAGCACAGATACGCAGTATTTT.

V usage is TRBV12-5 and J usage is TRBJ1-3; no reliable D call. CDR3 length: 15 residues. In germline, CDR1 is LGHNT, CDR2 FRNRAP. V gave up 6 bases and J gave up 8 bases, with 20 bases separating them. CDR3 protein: CASGLTKVLEDTIYF. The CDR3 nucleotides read TGTGCTAGTGGGCTTACCAAGGTGCTTGAGGACACCATATATTTT.

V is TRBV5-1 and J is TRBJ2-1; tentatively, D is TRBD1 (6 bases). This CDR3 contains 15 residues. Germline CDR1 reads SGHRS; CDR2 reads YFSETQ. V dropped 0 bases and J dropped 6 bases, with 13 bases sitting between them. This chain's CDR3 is CASSLVSQGFNEQFF. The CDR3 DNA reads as TGCGCCAGCAGCTTGGTGTCCCAGGGGTTCAATGAGCAGTTCTTC.

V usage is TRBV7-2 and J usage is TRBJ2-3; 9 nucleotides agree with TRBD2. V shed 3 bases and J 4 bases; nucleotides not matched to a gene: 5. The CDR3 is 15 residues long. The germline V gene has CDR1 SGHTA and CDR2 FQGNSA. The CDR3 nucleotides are TGTGCCAGCAGCTTGAGAAGCGGGGGGCCAGATACGCAGTATTTT. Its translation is CASSLRSGGPDTQYF.

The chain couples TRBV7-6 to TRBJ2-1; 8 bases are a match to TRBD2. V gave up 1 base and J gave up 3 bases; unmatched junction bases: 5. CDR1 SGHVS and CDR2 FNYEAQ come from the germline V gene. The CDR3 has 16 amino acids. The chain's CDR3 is CASSLGPRGGYNEQFF. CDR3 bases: TGTGCCAGCAGCTTAGGCCCCCGGGGGGGCTACAATGAGCAGTTCTTC.

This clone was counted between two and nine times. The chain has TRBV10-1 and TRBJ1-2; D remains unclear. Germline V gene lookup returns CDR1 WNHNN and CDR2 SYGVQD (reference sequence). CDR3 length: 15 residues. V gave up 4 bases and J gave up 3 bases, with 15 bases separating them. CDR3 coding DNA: TGCGCCAGCAGTGGCCGACCGCCTAGTGACTATGGCTACACCTTC. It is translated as CASSGRPPSDYGYTF.

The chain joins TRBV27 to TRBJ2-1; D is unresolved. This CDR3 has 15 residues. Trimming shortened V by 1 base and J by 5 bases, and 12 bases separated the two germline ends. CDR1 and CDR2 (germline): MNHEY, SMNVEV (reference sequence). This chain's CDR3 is CASSLFPPTHNEQFF. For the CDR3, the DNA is TGTGCCAGCAGTTTATTTCCCCCCACCCACAATGAGCAGTTCTTC.

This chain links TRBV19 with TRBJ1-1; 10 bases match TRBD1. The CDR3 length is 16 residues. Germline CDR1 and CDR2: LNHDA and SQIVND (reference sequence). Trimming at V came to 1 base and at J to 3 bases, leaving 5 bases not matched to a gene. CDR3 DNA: TGTGCCAGTAGTATAGCCCGACAGGGGGCACACACTGAAGCTTTCTTT. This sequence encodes CASSIARQGAHTEAFF.

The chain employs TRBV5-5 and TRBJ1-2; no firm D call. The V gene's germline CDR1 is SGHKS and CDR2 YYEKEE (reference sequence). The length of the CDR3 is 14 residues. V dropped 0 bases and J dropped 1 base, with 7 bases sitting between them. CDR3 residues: CASSLGRVNYGYTF. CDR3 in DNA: TGTGCCAGCAGCTTGGGGCGGGTTAACTATGGCTACACCTTC.

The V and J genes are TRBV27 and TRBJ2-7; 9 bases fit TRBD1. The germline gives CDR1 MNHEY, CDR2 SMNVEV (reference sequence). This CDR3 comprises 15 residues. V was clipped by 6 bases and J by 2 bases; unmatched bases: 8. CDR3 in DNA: TGTGCCAGCAGCTTTACACGGACAGGGGCCTACGAGCAGTACTTC. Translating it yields CASSFTRTGAYEQYF.

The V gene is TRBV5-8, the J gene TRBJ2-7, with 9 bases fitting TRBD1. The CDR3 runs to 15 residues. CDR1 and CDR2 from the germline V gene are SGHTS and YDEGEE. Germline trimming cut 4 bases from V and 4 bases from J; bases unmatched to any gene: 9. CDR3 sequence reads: CASSARYRGQYEQYF. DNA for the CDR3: TGTGCCAGCAGCGCTCGTTACAGGGGGCAATACGAGCAGTACTTC.

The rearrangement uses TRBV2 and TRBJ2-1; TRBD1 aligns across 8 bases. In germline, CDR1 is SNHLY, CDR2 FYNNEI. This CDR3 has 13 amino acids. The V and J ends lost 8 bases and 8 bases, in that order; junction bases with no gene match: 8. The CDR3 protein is CASDTGGVDEQFF. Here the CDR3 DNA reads TGTGCCAGCGACACAGGGGGTGTGGATGAGCAGTTCTTC.